A single TCR beta chain is shown here with its context. Its antigen is not known. This CDR3 comprises 12 residues. These data belong to a study of shared clonotypes between healthy human individuals. Running of the assay took place at deep level. Each subset's genomic DNA was split evenly across several immunoSEQ plates. Per sorted-subset replicate PCR, input was 200 to 250 ng DNA, representing tens of thousands of T cell genomes. Assay used: immunoSEQ multiplex PCR; TCRdb lists only in-frame clones, some missing. The sample holds about 95,000 clones, under 80% seen once. Study results and limitations: A generally larger estimated richness was seen in naive subsets than in memory subsets.

The chain carries TRBV21-1 and TRBJ2-7; the table's D call of TRBD2 was not tested on the DNA. TRBV21-1 is described as a pseudogene. The sequence was collected from a man in his thirties or forties in good health. Sequenced: memory CD8+ T cells sorted from blood. Subset meaning: CD45RO+ cells pooled with CCR7-negative TemRA cells. CDR3 sequence (DNA): TGTGCCAGCAGCGGAGGCGACTACGAGCAGTACTTC. Translating gives CASSGGDYEQYF.